This is a list of T cell receptor beta chains from one sample in a study of OX40 agonist ivuxolimab in advanced cancers. Using immunoSEQ multiplex PCR, the repertoire was profiled, and TCRdb retains in-frame clones only, with some absent. The sample lists tens of thousands of clones, roughly 86% occurring once. The sample here was CD4+ or CD8+ T cells sorted from blood, taken in a trial of the OX40 agonist ivuxolimab. Receptor source: an adult with an advanced solid tumor such as melanoma, head and neck, liver or kidney cancer. Both conserved end residues are part of each CDR3. A D gene is named only where the DNA matches it firmly. Size is omitted from some rows. Given values are once, few, many or a class for expanded clones.

j_call: TRBJ2-1
clone_size: NA
d_call: TRBD2
v_call: TRBV13
cdr3_nt: TGTGCCAGCAATCCGGGACTAGCGGGTAATGAGCAGTTCTTC
cdr3_aa: CASNPGLAGNEQFF

j_call: TRBJ2-7
clone_size: NA
d_call: NA
v_call: TRBV6-1
cdr3_nt: TGTGCCAGCACTTTAGGGCCCTACGAGCAGTACTTC
cdr3_aa: CASTLGPYEQYF

j_call: TRBJ1-5
clone_size: NA
d_call: NA
v_call: TRBV28
cdr3_nt: TGTGCCAGCACTCCGCGGGGAGGCTATAGCAATCAGCCCCAGCATTTT
cdr3_aa: CASTPRGGYSNQPQHF

j_call: TRBJ2-3
clone_size: NA
d_call: TRBD2
v_call: TRBV19
cdr3_nt: TGTGCCAGTAGTACCGGGACTAGCGGGACCGGAGATACGCAGTATTTT
cdr3_aa: CASSTGTSGTGDTQYF

j_call: TRBJ1-2
clone_size: NA
d_call: NA
v_call: TRBV29-1
cdr3_nt: TGCAGCGTTGAAGTTCAGGGCCCAGATGGCTACACCTTC
cdr3_aa: CSVEVQGPDGYTF

j_call: TRBJ1-6
clone_size: NA
d_call: NA
v_call: TRBV9
cdr3_nt: TGTGCCAGCAGCGTAGCTACGAGAAATAATTCACCCCTCCACTTT
cdr3_aa: CASSVATRNNSPLHF

j_call: TRBJ2-7
clone_size: NA
d_call: NA
v_call: TRBV4-1
cdr3_nt: TGCGCCAGCAGCCAAGGGGCGCCCTACGAGCAGTACTTC
cdr3_aa: CASSQGAPYEQYF

j_call: TRBJ2-3
clone_size: NA
d_call: NA
v_call: TRBV5-6
cdr3_nt: TGTGCCAGCAGCTTGGGACCCGAGACCACAGATACGCAGTATTTT
cdr3_aa: CASSLGPETTDTQYF

j_call: TRBJ2-3
clone_size: NA
d_call: NA
v_call: TRBV4-2
cdr3_nt: TGTGCCAGCAGCCAAGATGCGAGAAGAGCCGTCACTAGCACAGATACGCAGTATTTT
cdr3_aa: CASSQDARRAVTSTDTQYF

j_call: TRBJ1-5
clone_size: NA
d_call: TRBD1
v_call: TRBV6-1
cdr3_nt: TGTGCCAGCAGTGCTCTGACAGGGCTCAATCAGCCCCAGCATTTT
cdr3_aa: CASSALTGLNQPQHF

j_call: TRBJ2-5
clone_size: NA
d_call: TRBD1
v_call: TRBV13
cdr3_nt: TGTGCCAGCAGCCTATGGGACAGGGGGCATCAAGAGACCCAGTACTTC
cdr3_aa: CASSLWDRGHQETQYF

j_call: TRBJ2-3
clone_size: NA
d_call: NA
v_call: TRBV10-3
cdr3_nt: TGTGCCATCAGTGAGGGGGCAGATACGCAGTATTTT
cdr3_aa: CAISEGADTQYF

j_call: TRBJ2-2
clone_size: NA
d_call: NA
v_call: TRBV2
cdr3_nt: TGTGCCAGCAGTGCCCTCCCCAACGCCGGGGAGCTGTTTTTT
cdr3_aa: CASSALPNAGELFF

j_call: TRBJ2-7
clone_size: NA
d_call: TRBD2
v_call: TRBV7-8
cdr3_nt: TGTGCCAGCAGCTCGTGGACTAGCGGGAGCATCGACGAGCAGTACTTC
cdr3_aa: CASSSWTSGSIDEQYF

j_call: TRBJ2-3
clone_size: NA
d_call: TRBD2
v_call: TRBV15
cdr3_nt: TGTGCCACCAGCAGGGAATTAGCGGGGGGGGCAGATACGCAGTATTTT
cdr3_aa: CATSRELAGGADTQYF

j_call: TRBJ1-4
clone_size: NA
d_call: TRBD1
v_call: TRBV28
cdr3_nt: TGTGCCAGCAGTACCCCCCCGAATTCATGGACAGGAATTGCAACTAATGAAAAACTGTTTTTT
cdr3_aa: CASSTPPNSWTGIATNEKLFF

j_call: TRBJ2-7
clone_size: NA
d_call: TRBD2
v_call: TRBV29-1
cdr3_nt: TGCAGCGTTGTGCTAGCGGGAGCCTACGAGCAGTACTTC
cdr3_aa: CSVVLAGAYEQYF

j_call: TRBJ1-1
clone_size: NA
d_call: NA
v_call: TRBV27
cdr3_nt: TGTGCCAGCAGTACCGGACTTGAAGCTTTCTTT
cdr3_aa: CASSTGLEAFF

j_call: TRBJ1-1
clone_size: NA
d_call: NA
v_call: TRBV7-8
cdr3_nt: TGTGCCAGCAGTAAGACCCCCTTGGACACTGAAGCTTTCTTT
cdr3_aa: CASSKTPLDTEAFF

j_call: TRBJ1-6
clone_size: NA
d_call: NA
v_call: TRBV28
cdr3_nt: TGTGCCAGCAGCTCCCGTCGGGAGGGTGCCTATAATTCACCCCTCCACTTT
cdr3_aa: CASSSRREGAYNSPLHF

j_call: TRBJ1-1
clone_size: NA
d_call: NA
v_call: TRBV10-1
cdr3_nt: TGCGCCAGCAGTGGTCCCCAGAACACTGAAGCTTTCTTT
cdr3_aa: CASSGPQNTEAFF

j_call: TRBJ1-5
clone_size: NA
d_call: NA
v_call: TRBV7-2
cdr3_nt: TGTGCCAGCAGCTTAGTGCCAGGCCTAAGAGGCAATCAGCCCCAGCATTTT
cdr3_aa: CASSLVPGLRGNQPQHF

j_call: TRBJ2-3
clone_size: NA
d_call: NA
v_call: TRBV4-1
cdr3_nt: TGCGCCAGCAGCCAAGGGCCTTTAAGGACAGATACGCAGTATTTT
cdr3_aa: CASSQGPLRTDTQYF

j_call: TRBJ1-1
clone_size: NA
d_call: NA
v_call: TRBV27
cdr3_nt: TGTGCCAGCAGTCTAAGGGGAAGCACTGAAGCTTTCTTT
cdr3_aa: CASSLRGSTEAFF

j_call: TRBJ2-1
clone_size: NA
d_call: NA
v_call: TRBV28
cdr3_nt: TGTGCCAGCAGTTTATCCCGGACACTCTACAATGAGCAGTTCTTC
cdr3_aa: CASSLSRTLYNEQFF

j_call: TRBJ2-1
clone_size: NA
d_call: NA
v_call: TRBV4-1
cdr3_nt: TGCGCCAGCAGCCAAGGTCTAAAAGGAGGGTACAATGAGCAGTTCTTC
cdr3_aa: CASSQGLKGGYNEQFF

j_call: TRBJ2-3
clone_size: NA
d_call: TRBD2
v_call: TRBV10-3
cdr3_nt: TGTGCCATCAAATTGACTAGCGGGACTCCCACAGATACGCAGTATTTT
cdr3_aa: CAIKLTSGTPTDTQYF

j_call: TRBJ1-1
clone_size: NA
d_call: NA
v_call: TRBV21-1
cdr3_nt: TGTGCCAGCACCGACAGGGTGGACACTGAAGCTTTCTTT
cdr3_aa: CASTDRVDTEAFF

j_call: TRBJ2-2
clone_size: NA
d_call: NA
v_call: TRBV29-1
cdr3_nt: TGCAGCGTTGAAGATATTTGGGGCACCGGGGAGCTGTTTTTT
cdr3_aa: CSVEDIWGTGELFF

j_call: TRBJ1-4
clone_size: once
d_call: NA
v_call: TRBV30
cdr3_nt: TGTGCCTGGAGTCCTACTTCCCAGGAAAAACTGTTTTTT
cdr3_aa: CAWSPTSQEKLFF

j_call: TRBJ2-5
clone_size: NA
d_call: NA
v_call: TRBV28
cdr3_nt: TGTGCCAGCAGTTCCCCCGCGGGTCAAGAGACCCAGTACTTC
cdr3_aa: CASSSPAGQETQYF

j_call: TRBJ1-6
clone_size: NA
d_call: NA
v_call: TRBV4-1
cdr3_nt: TGCGCCAGCAGCCAAGAGTGGACGGATAATTCACCCCTCCACTTT
cdr3_aa: CASSQEWTDNSPLHF

j_call: TRBJ2-7
clone_size: NA
d_call: TRBD2
v_call: TRBV30
cdr3_nt: TGTGCCTGGAGCCTAGCGGGCGAGCAGTACTTC
cdr3_aa: CAWSLAGEQYF

j_call: TRBJ1-1
clone_size: NA
d_call: NA
v_call: TRBV11-1
cdr3_nt: TGTGCCAGCAGCCCACCCGGCCTAGAGCTCAACACTGAAGCTTTCTTT
cdr3_aa: CASSPPGLELNTEAFF

j_call: TRBJ2-5
clone_size: NA
d_call: NA
v_call: TRBV7-2
cdr3_nt: TGTGCCAGCAGCTTTGCTAGCGAAGGGTTAGGAGAGACCCAGTACTTC
cdr3_aa: CASSFASEGLGETQYF

j_call: TRBJ2-7
clone_size: NA
d_call: TRBD2
v_call: TRBV7-6
cdr3_nt: TGTGCCAGCAGCCCGACTAGCGGGAGGTACTACGAGCAGTACTTC
cdr3_aa: CASSPTSGRYYEQYF

j_call: TRBJ2-2
clone_size: NA
d_call: NA
v_call: TRBV7-6
cdr3_nt: TGTGCCAGCAGCTTAGCTGGGCACTCTTGGAACACCGGGGAGCTGTTTTTT
cdr3_aa: CASSLAGHSWNTGELFF

j_call: TRBJ2-7
clone_size: NA
d_call: TRBD2
v_call: TRBV6-5
cdr3_nt: TGTGCCAGCAGACTAGCGGGAGGGCTCTACGAGCAGTACTTC
cdr3_aa: CASRLAGGLYEQYF

j_call: TRBJ2-3
clone_size: NA
d_call: NA
v_call: TRBV7-8
cdr3_nt: TGTGCCAGCAGCGACGGGACCGCAACAGATACGCAGTATTTT
cdr3_aa: CASSDGTATDTQYF

j_call: TRBJ2-5
clone_size: NA
d_call: TRBD2
v_call: TRBV29-1
cdr3_nt: TGCAGCGTGGAGCGTGGGCGGGGGGACCAAGAGACCCAGTACTTC
cdr3_aa: CSVERGRGDQETQYF